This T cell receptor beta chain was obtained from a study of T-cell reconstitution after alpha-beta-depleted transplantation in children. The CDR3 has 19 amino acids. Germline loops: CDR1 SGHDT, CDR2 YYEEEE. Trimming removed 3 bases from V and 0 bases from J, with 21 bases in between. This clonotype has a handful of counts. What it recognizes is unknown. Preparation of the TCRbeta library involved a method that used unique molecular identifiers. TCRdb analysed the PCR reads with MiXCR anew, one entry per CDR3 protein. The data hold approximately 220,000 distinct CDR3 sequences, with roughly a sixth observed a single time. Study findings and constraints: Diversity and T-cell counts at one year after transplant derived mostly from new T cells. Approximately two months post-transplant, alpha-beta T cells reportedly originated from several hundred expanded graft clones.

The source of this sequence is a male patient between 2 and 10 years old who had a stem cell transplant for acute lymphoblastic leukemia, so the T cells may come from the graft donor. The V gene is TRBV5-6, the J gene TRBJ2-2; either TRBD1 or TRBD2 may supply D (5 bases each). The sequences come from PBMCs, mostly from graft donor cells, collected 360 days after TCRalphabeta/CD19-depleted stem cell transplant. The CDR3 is CASSSGGAYQIANTGELFF. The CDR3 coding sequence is TGTGCCAGCAGCTCTGGGGGAGCATATCAAATCGCGAACACCGGGGAGCTGTTTTTT. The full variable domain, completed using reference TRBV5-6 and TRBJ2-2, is DAGVTQSPTHLIKTRGQQVTLRCSPKSGHDTVSWYQQALGQGPQFIFQYYEEEERQRGNFPDRFSGHQFPNYSSELNVNALLLGDSALYLCASSSGGAYQIANTGELFFGEGSRLTVL.